Given below is one TCR beta chain in context. This entry comes from a study of radiotherapy plus CTLA-4 blockade in lung cancer. The protocol was immunoSEQ multiplex PCR, while the TCRdb copy is restricted to in-frame clones and leaves out a portion. The sample shows tens of thousands of clones, more than 70% of them seen only once. In germline, CDR1 is MDHEN, CDR2 SYDVKM. Losses at the gene ends were 3 bases for V and 4 bases for J; bases not matched to a gene: 7. The CDR3 is 15 amino acids. V is TRBV28 and J is TRBJ2-3; 7 bases match TRBD2. The TCR sequence derives from a human donor with non-small cell lung cancer who had stable disease on radiotherapy plus ipilimumab. Here the sequenced sample was peripheral blood, taken from a patient treated with radiotherapy plus ipilimumab. CDR3 nucleotide sequence: TGTGCCAGCAGTTTGGGCTCTAGCGGTTCAGATACGCAGTATTTT. This sequence encodes CASSLGSSGSDTQYF. Supplemented by reference TRBV28 and TRBJ2-3, the full variable domain reads DVKVTQSSRYLVKRTGEKVFLECVQDMDHENMFWYRQDPGLGLRLIYFSYDVKMKEKGDIPEGYSVSREKKERFSLILESASTNQTSMYLCASSLGSSGSDTQYFGPGTRLTVL.